This T cell receptor (beta chain) was sequenced during a study of vaccination and CD4 T cells after COVID-19 (dated by TCRdb to 2021 to 2024). Looking at the study overall: Convalescent patients had a positive SARS-CoV-2 result on nasal swab PCR, and of these patients, nine had mild disease and one had severe disease. The convalescent cohort comprised six males and four females, including two Hispanic individuals, seven Caucasians, two Asians and one multiracial person. Each participant got two doses of either the Pfizer-BioNTech BNT162b2 vaccine (n=8) or the Moderna mRNA-1273 vaccine (n=2). Post-COVID blood samples from convalescent patients were collected a median of approximately 100 days after diagnosis, with a range of roughly 30 to 161 days. Post-vaccine blood samples were taken a median of roughly 72 days after the second vaccine dose, with a range of 14 to 241 days. Culture stimuli were overlapping spike peptide pools from SARS-CoV-2 and from the common cold coronaviruses HCoV-NL63, HCoV-OC43 and HCoV-229E. Control cultures received a CEFX viral epitope pool as the positive control, an HIV-1 Nef peptide pool as the negative control, or no peptide. In 10 COVID-19 convalescent patients and a handful of infection-naive healthy vaccine recipients, the spike-specific CD4+ TCR repertoire before mRNA vaccination was compared with the repertoire after mRNA vaccination. Results and caveats for the whole study, not just this receptor: In convalescent patients, a median roughly 85% of post-vaccine SARS-CoV-2-reactive clones were detected only after vaccination, suggesting vaccine-specific priming. Relatively few convalescent patients were included in the study, and early timepoints after natural infection were not analyzed. Of the vaccine-specific clones found in convalescent patients, nearly all (304 of 307) were mono-reactive for SARS-CoV-2 spike instead of being cross-reactive with common cold coronaviruses. The median count of SARS-CoV-2-reactive clonotypes went up from some 23 after infection to 30 to 40 after vaccination, although the change was not significant.

Based on the germline V gene (reference sequence), the CDR1 and CDR2 sequences are MNHEY and SMNVEV. At the junction V is shortened by 3 bases and J by 5 bases, with 14 bases in between. The CDR3 goes from the cysteine to the phenylalanine over 14 residues. The DNA shown is the 42-base CDR3, in frame from base 1. The sample's treatment or condition label is to be understood as: roughly 10-day PBMC culture with coronavirus spike peptide pools or control peptides (ViraFEST assay). The study used the ViraFEST assay, which expanded antigen-specific T cells with peptide pools and then identified expanded clonotypes by TCR sequencing. The convalescent patients' positive SARS-CoV-2 PCR tests fell between March and December 2020, which was before the Alpha, Beta and Delta variants emerged in the United States. Over 1.5 million PBMCs per well were cultured in IMDM with approximately 5.2% human AB serum and 8.5 to 10 IU/ml IL-2, plus 10 ug/ml peptide pools. On days 3 and 7, half of the culture medium was replaced with fresh IL-2-containing medium. After nine to eleven days of culture, CD4+ T cells were isolated by negative selection with the EasySep CD4+ T cell isolation kit. PBMCs were separated from whole blood using Ficoll-Paque Plus gradient centrifugation and then either used fresh or cryopreserved at -140C. Each culture condition was generally run in triplicate wells.

The library was built by means of PCR. TCR sequencing of DNA from cultured CD4+ T cells used the Oncomine TCR Beta short-read assay at the Johns Hopkins FTIC core. The QIAamp micro DNA kit was used to extract genomic DNA from the cultured CD4+ T cells. Oncomine TCR Beta libraries from cultured CD4+ T cells were pooled using unique dual indexes and sequenced on an Illumina iSeq 100. For the original study's pipeline: Non-productive sequences were removed, and CDR3s not starting with C, not ending with F or W, or shorter than 7 amino acids were discarded. The MANAFEST web application was used to identify antigen-specific clonotypes by comparing peptide-stimulated wells against reference wells and other culture wells. An FDR below 0.05, an odds ratio above 5, and a productive frequency above 0.1% in at least two of three replicate wells were required for clones to be considered positive. A clonotype counted as cross-reactive if it showed significant expansion both in the SARS-CoV-2 spike wells and in at least one common cold coronavirus spike condition. CDR3 homology was assessed with Levenshtein distances (stringdist) and unrooted phylogenetic trees (ape) in R version 3.6.1. TCRdb reworked the public reads: Q25 trimming with fastp, MiXCR clone assembly, productive beta chains retained. CDR3 protein sequences are deduplicated, and each keeps its most common genes and DNA. The authors' filters were not applied to this entry. A total of 7,500 to 9,500 distinct CDR3 sequences appear in this sample, less than 50% of them only once. Under 10% of the sample rests with the top ten.

This clonotype was detected a few times. Its antigen remains undetermined. Per-nucleotide qualities are absent, and no much larger clonotype sits a single base away. The chain employs TRBV27 and TRBJ2-7, with a weak D call of TRBD1 (6 bases match). Sequencing used CD4+ T cells from blood, cultured in vitro. This TCR derives from a human donor who had recovered from COVID-19. The DNA sequence follows: TGTGCCAGCAGTTTTATACAGGGTCTGGACGAGCAGTACTTC. Protein translation: CASSFIQGLDEQYF.